Below, 7 T cell receptor beta chains from the same sample are listed, as sequenced in a study of blood T cell repertoires in COVID-19. TCRdb keeps only in-frame clones here, not all; method: immunoSEQ multiplex PCR. Of about 120,000 clones in the sample, about 85% were seen once. The source material was peripheral blood. Every receptor here comes from a man older than 75 with acute or convalescent COVID-19.

This clone was counted between two and nine times. V is TRBV19 and J is TRBJ2-1, with D possibly TRBD2 on 5 matching bases. V dropped 9 bases and J dropped 5 bases, with 20 bases sitting between them. CDR1 LNHDA and CDR2 SQIVND come from the germline V gene (reference sequence). This CDR3 region has 15 residues. The CDR3 DNA reads as TGTGCCAGGACCCCGGGGTCGGAACTTCACAATGAGCAGTTCTTC. Its protein product is CARTPGSELHNEQFF.

The chain couples TRBV27 to TRBJ2-7; 7 nucleotides line up with TRBD1. This CDR3 contains 16 residues. V lost 4 bases to trimming and J lost 6 bases; unmatched junction nucleotides: 15. Germline loops: CDR1 MNHEY, CDR2 SMNVEV (reference sequence). The CDR3 nucleotides are TGTGCCAGCAGTTATCATAGACTGGGACAGTCGAGCGAGCAGTACTTC. Protein product: CASSYHRLGQSSEQYF.

The rearrangement uses TRBV28 and TRBJ1-1; D perhaps matches TRBD1 (5 bases). The V gene lost 2 bases and the J gene lost 1 base, with 17 bases spanning the gap. The germline gives CDR1 MDHEN, CDR2 SYDVKM. This CDR3 comprises 17 residues. For the CDR3, the DNA is TGTGCCAGCAGTTTACTTGCGGGGGGATTTAAGAACACTGAAGCTTTCTTT. Translation: CASSLLAGGFKNTEAFF.

The V call is TRBV5-1, the J call TRBJ2-2, with D hard to call. Per the germline V gene, CDR1 is SGHRS and CDR2 is YFSETQ. V was trimmed by 0 bases and J by 7 bases, leaving 4 bases between them. This CDR3 spans 12 amino acids. The chain's CDR3 is CASSLVDGELFF. Here the CDR3 DNA reads TGCGCCAGCAGCTTGGTAGACGGGGAGCTGTTTTTT.

The chain combines TRBV20-1 with TRBJ1-1; D possibly corresponds to TRBD1 (5 bases). The CDR3 runs 14 residues. Germline V lookup: CDR1 DFQATT, CDR2 SNEGSKA (reference sequence). The V and J ends lost 3 bases and 3 bases respectively, with 14 bases between them. The CDR3 DNA is TGCAGTGCTAGTCGGCAGGGAGGGTACACTGAAGCTTTCTTT. Translating it yields CSASRQGGYTEAFF.

The chain uses TRBV6-2 or TRBV6-3 and TRBJ2-3; D gene unclear. This CDR3 is 14 amino acids long. V gave up 6 bases and J gave up 2 bases, with 12 bases separating them. Germline assignment: CDR1 MNHEY and CDR2 SVGEGT. CDR3 nucleotides: TGTGCCAGCAGCCCTGGTAGAGCCACAGATACGCAGTATTTT. Protein: CASSPGRATDTQYF.

As for this clone: Other DNA sequences in the same sample also yield this CDR3. This chain links TRBV9 with TRBJ1-2; D unresolved. The CDR3 runs to 14 residues. Germline CDR1 SGDLS, CDR2 YYNGEE. Trimming took 2 bases from V and 2 from J, leaving 10 bases between them. The DNA of the CDR3 is TGTGCCAGCAGCGTGGACCCGGGGAACTATGGCTACACCTTC. Translating it yields CASSVDPGNYGYTF. The whole variable domain, filled in from reference TRBV9 and TRBJ1-2, reads DSGVTQTPKHLITATGQRVTLRCSPRSGDLSVYWYQQSLDQGLQFLIQYYNGEERAKGNILERFSAQQFPDLHSELNLSSLELGDSALYFCASSVDPGNYGYTFGSGTRLTVV.